This T cell receptor beta chain was sequenced for a study of OX40 agonist ivuxolimab in advanced cancers. Study summary: Dose-escalation cases comprised hepatocellular carcinoma, melanoma, renal cell or head and neck cancer. Of the patients, three showed partial responses, one with hepatocellular carcinoma and two with cutaneous melanoma.

Data came from immunoSEQ multiplex PCR; TCRdb stores just in-frame clones and leaves some out. The table shows approximately 82,000 clones, with more than 70% occurring only once. V was shortened by 4 bases and J by 2 bases, with 14 bases between the two germline ends. This CDR3 comprises 15 residues. Germline assignment: CDR1 KGHSH and CDR2 LQKENI. The clonotype comes from an adult with an advanced solid tumor such as melanoma, head and neck, liver or kidney cancer. The chain recombines TRBV18 with TRBJ1-2, with D unclear. The specimen was CD4+ or CD8+ T cells sorted from blood, collected in a trial of the OX40 agonist ivuxolimab. The CDR3 region is CASSLPGEANYGYTF. Written as DNA, the CDR3 is TGTGCCAGCTCACTCCCCGGGGAGGCCAACTATGGCTACACCTTC.